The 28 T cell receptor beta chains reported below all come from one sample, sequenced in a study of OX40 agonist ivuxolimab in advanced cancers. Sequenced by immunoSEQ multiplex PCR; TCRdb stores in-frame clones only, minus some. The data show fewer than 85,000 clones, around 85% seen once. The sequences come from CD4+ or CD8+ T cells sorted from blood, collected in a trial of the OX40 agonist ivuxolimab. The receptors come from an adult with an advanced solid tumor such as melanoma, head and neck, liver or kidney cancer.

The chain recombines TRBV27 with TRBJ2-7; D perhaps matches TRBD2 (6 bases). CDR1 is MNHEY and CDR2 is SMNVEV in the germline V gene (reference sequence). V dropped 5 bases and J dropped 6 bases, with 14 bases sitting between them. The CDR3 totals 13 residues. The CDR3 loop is CASSLNGGTEQYF. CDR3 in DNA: TGTGCCAGCAGTCTAAACGGGGGAACCGAGCAGTACTTC.

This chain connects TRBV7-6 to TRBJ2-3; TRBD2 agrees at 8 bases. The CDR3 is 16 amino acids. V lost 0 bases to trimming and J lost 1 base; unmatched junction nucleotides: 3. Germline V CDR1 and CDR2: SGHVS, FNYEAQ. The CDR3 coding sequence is TGTGCCAGCAGCTTAGCCTCGGGGGGGGGCACAGATACGCAGTATTTT. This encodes CASSLASGGGTDTQYF.

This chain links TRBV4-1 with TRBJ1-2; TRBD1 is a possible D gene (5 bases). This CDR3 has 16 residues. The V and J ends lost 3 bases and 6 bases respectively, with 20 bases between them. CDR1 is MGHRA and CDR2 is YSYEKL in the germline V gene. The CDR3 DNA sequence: TGCGCCAGCAGCCAGGGGCAGAGGGTCCGTGAGGATGGCTACACCTTC. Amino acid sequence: CASSQGQRVREDGYTF.

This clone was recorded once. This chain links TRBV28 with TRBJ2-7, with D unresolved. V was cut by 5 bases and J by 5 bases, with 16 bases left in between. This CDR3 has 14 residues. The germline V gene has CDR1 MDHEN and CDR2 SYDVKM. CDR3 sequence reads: CASSPQATVHEQYF. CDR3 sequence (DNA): TGTGCCAGCAGTCCCCAGGCTACTGTCCACGAGCAGTACTTC.

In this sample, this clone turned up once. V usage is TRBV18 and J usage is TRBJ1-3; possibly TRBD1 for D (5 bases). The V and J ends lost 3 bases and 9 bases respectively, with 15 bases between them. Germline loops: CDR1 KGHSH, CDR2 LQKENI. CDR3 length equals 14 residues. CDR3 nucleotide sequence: TGTGCCAGCTCACCCAGCGGGGGATGGGCCACCATATATTTT. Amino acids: CASSPSGGWATIYF. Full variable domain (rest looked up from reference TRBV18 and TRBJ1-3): NAGVMQNPRHLVRRRGQEARLRCSPMKGHSHVYWYRQLPEEGLKFMVYLQKENIIDESGMPKERFSAEFPKEGPSILRIQQVVRGDSAAYFCASSPSGGWATIYFGEGSWLTVV.

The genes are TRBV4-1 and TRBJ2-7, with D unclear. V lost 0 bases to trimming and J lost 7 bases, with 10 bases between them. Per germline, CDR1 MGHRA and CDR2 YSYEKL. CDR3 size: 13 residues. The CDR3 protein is CASSQETRREQYF. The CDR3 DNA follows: TGCGCCAGCAGCCAAGAGACCCGTAGGGAGCAGTACTTC.

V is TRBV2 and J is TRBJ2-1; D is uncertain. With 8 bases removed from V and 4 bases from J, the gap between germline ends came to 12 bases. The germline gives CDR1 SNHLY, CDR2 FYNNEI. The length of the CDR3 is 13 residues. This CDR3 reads CASHLQEYNEQFF. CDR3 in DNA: TGTGCCAGCCACCTCCAGGAGTACAATGAGCAGTTCTTC.

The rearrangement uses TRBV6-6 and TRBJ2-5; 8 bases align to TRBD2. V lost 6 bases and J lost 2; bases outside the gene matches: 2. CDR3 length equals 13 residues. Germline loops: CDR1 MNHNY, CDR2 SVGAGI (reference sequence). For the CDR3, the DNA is TGTGCCAGCAGCCCTAGCGGGCAAGAGACCCAGTACTTC. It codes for CASSPSGQETQYF.

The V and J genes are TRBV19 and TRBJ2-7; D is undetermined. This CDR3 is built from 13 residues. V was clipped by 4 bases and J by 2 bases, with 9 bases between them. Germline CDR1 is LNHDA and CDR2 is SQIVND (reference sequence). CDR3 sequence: CASSRVGPYEQYF. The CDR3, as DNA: TGTGCCAGTAGTAGGGTCGGACCCTACGAGCAGTACTTC.

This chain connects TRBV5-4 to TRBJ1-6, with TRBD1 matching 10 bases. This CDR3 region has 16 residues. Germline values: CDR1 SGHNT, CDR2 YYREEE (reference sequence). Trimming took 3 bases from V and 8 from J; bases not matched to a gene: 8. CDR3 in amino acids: CASSSLLGTGDSPLHF. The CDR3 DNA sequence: TGTGCCAGCAGCTCGCTATTAGGGACAGGGGATTCACCCCTCCACTTT.

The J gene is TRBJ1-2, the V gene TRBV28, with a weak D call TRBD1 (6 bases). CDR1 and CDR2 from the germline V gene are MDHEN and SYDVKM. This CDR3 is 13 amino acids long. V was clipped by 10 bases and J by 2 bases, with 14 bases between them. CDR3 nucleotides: TGTGCCACCTCTAGGAGGGGGAACTATGGCTACACCTTC. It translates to CATSRRGNYGYTF.

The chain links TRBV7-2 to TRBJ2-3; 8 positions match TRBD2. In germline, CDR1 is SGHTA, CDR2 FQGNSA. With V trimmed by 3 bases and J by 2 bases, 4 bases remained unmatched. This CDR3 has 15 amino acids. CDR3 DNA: TGTGCCAGCAGCTTCTCGGGGGGGTACACAGATACGCAGTATTTT. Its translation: CASSFSGGYTDTQYF.

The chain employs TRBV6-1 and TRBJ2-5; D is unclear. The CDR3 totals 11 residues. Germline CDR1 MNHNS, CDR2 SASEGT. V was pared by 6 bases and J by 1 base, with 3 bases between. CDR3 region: CASSRQETQYF. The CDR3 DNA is TGTGCCAGCAGCCGCCAAGAGACCCAGTACTTC.

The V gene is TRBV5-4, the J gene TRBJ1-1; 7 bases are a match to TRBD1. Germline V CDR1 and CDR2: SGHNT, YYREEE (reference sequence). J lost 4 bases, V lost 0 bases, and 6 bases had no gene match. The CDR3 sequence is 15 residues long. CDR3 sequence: CASSLGGTAGTEAFF. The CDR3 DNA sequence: TGTGCCAGCAGCTTGGGTGGGACAGCGGGCACTGAAGCTTTCTTT.

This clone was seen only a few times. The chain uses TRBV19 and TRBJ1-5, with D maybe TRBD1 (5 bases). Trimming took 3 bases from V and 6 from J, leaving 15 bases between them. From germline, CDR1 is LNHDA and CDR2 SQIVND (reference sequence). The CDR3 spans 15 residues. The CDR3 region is CASSMGQGGAQPQHF. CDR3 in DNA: TGTGCCAGTAGTATGGGGCAGGGAGGGGCTCAGCCCCAGCATTTT.

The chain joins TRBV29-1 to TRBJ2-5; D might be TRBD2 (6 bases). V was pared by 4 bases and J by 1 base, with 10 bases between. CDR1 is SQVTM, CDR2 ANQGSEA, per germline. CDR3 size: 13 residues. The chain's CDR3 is CSVALGGQETQYF. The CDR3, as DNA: TGCAGCGTTGCTCTCGGGGGCCAAGAGACCCAGTACTTC.

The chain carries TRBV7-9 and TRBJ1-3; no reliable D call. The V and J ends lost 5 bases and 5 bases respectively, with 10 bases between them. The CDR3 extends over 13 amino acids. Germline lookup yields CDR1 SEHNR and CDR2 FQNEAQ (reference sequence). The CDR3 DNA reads TGTGCCAGCAGCAAGGACCCGAGAAACACCATATATTTT. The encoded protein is CASSKDPRNTIYF.

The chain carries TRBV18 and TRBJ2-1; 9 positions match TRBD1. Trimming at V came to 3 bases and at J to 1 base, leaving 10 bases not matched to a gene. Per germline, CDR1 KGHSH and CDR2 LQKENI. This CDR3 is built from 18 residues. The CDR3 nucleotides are TGTGCCAGCTCACCCAAAAATAGACAGGGGGGGTCCTACAATGAGCAGTTCTTC. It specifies CASSPKNRQGGSYNEQFF. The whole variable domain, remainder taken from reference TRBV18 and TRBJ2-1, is NAGVMQNPRHLVRRRGQEARLRCSPMKGHSHVYWYRQLPEEGLKFMVYLQKENIIDESGMPKERFSAEFPKEGPSILRIQQVVRGDSAAYFCASSPKNRQGGSYNEQFFGPGTRLTVL.

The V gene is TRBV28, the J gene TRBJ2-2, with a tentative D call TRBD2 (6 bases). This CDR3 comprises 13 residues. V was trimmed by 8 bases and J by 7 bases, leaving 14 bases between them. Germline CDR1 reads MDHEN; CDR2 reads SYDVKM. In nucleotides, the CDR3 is TGTGCCAGCGGGGTACTAGCTGGCGGGGAGCTGTTTTTT. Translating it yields CASGVLAGGELFF.

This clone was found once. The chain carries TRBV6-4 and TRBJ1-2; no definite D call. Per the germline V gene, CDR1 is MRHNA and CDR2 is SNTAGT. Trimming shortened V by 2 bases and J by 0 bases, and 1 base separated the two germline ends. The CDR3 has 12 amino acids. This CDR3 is CASSDTNYGYTF. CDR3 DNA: TGTGCCAGCAGTGACACTAACTATGGCTACACCTTC.

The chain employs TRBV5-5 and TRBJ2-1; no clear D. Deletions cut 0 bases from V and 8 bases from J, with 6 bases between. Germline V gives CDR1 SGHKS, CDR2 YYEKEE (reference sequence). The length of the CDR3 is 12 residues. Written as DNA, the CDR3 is TGTGCCAGCAGCTTGGACAGTTATGAGCAGTTCTTC. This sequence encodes CASSLDSYEQFF.

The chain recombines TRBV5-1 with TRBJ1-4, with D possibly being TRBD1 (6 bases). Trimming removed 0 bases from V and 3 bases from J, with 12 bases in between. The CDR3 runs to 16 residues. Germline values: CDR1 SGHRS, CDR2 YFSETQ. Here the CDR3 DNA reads TGCGCCAGCAGCTTGGGTCAGGGACAATCTAATGAAAAACTGTTTTTT. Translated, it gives CASSLGQGQSNEKLFF.

Here the CDR3 reads CASSQDLPGLAGQRETQYF. CDR3 DNA sequence: TGCGCCAGCAGCCAAGATCTCCCGGGACTAGCGGGGCAGCGAGAGACCCAGTACTTC. The genes are TRBV4-1 and TRBJ2-5; 13 bases are a match to TRBD2. The CDR3 runs 19 residues. The junction had 11 bases not matched to a gene; V was cut back by 0 bases and J by 4 bases. The germline gives CDR1 MGHRA, CDR2 YSYEKL.

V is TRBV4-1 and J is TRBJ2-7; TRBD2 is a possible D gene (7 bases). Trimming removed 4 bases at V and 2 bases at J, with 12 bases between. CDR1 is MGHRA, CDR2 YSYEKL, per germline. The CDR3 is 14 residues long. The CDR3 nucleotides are TGCGCCAGCAGCCGAGGGAGGGACACCTACGAGCAGTACTTC. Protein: CASSRGRDTYEQYF.

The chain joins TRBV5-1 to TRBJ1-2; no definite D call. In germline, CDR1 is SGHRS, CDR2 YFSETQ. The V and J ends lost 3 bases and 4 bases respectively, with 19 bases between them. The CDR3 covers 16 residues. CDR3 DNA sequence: TGCGCCAGCAGCTCCGATATCTCGGTCGGTGGCTATGGCTACACCTTC. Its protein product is CASSSDISVGGYGYTF.

The CDR3 reads CASSLVARPLQETQYF. Written as DNA, the CDR3 is TGTGCCAGCAGCTTAGTCGCGCGGCCCCTTCAAGAGACCCAGTACTTC. This chain connects TRBV11-2 to TRBJ2-5, with D unclear. The ends were cut back, 1 base at V and 2 bases at J, with 14 bases in the middle. Germline-derived CDR1 and CDR2 are SGHAT and FQNNGV. CDR3 size: 16 residues. The complete variable domain, with remaining parts taken from reference TRBV11-2 and TRBJ2-5, reads EAGVAQSPRYKIIEKRQSVAFWCNPISGHATLYWYQQILGQGPKLLIQFQNNGVVDDSQLPKDRFSAERLKGVDSTLKIQPAKLEDSAVYLCASSLVARPLQETQYFGPGTRLLVL.

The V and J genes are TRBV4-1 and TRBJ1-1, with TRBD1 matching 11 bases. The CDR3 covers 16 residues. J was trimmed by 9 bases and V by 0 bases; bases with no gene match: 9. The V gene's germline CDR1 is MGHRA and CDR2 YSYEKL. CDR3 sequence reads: CASSQDQAWDRGKAFF. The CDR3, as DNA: TGCGCCAGCAGCCAAGACCAGGCCTGGGACAGGGGGAAAGCTTTCTTT.

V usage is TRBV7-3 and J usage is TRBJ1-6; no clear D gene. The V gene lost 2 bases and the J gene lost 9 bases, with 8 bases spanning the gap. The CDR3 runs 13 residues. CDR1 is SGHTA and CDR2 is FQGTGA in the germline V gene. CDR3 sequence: CASSLGEFSPLHF. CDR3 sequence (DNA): TGTGCCAGCAGCTTAGGGGAATTTTCACCCCTCCACTTT.